One sample yielded the 31 T cell receptor beta chains listed below, sequenced in a study of cytomegalovirus exposure and HLA in healthy donors. Amplification used 60 Vbeta primers and 13 Jbeta primers. Assay: immunoSEQ multiplex PCR; the TCRdb copy retains only in-frame clones and omits some. The sample has about 130,000 clones; around three quarters are singletons. The sequencing input was PBMCs. The source of these receptors is a woman aged 50 to 60 in good health and CMV-seronegative.

V and J are TRBV7-8 and TRBJ2-3; TRBD2 matches 13 bases. Germline V gene sequence: CDR1 SGHVS, CDR2 FQNEAQ. The CDR3 runs to 16 residues. The V gene end was trimmed by 5 bases and the J gene end by 6 bases; junction bases not matched to a gene: 8. CDR3 protein: CASSPGLAGAADTQYF. DNA for the CDR3: TGTGCCAGCAGCCCCGGACTAGCGGGAGCGGCGGATACGCAGTATTTT.

The chain has TRBV18 and TRBJ2-3, with 7 bases fitting TRBD1. The trim removed 5 bases at V and 1 base at J, leaving 3 bases unmatched. The germline CDR1 and CDR2 sequences are KGHSH and LQKENI. CDR3 length: 14 residues. In DNA form, the CDR3 reads TGTGCCAGCTCAGCCGGGACAGGCACAGATACGCAGTATTTT. It yields the protein CASSAGTGTDTQYF.

The V call is TRBV6-1, the J call TRBJ2-5; 9 nucleotides align to TRBD1. V lost 4 bases, J lost 7 bases, and 4 bases stayed unmatched. CDR1 and CDR2 from the germline V gene are MNHNS and SASEGT. This CDR3 region has 13 residues. The CDR3 region is CASSGTGVGTQYF. The DNA of the CDR3 is TGTGCCAGCAGTGGGACAGGGGTTGGGACCCAGTACTTC.

The chain carries TRBV7-2 and TRBJ2-7; 12 nucleotides agree with TRBD2. The germline CDR1 and CDR2 sequences are SGHTA and FQGNSA. The length of the CDR3 is 16 residues. J was trimmed by 1 base and V by 5 bases; bases with no gene match: 6. CDR3 sequence reads: CASSPSSGRASYEQYF. The DNA for the CDR3 is TGTGCCAGCAGCCCATCTAGCGGGAGGGCATCCTACGAGCAGTACTTC.

The rearrangement links TRBV7-9 to TRBJ2-7, with a weak D call TRBD1 (5 bases). The CDR3 contains 12 residues. Germline V gene lookup returns CDR1 SEHNR and CDR2 FQNEAQ (reference sequence). Trimming left V 5 bases short and J 3 bases short, with 8 bases between. The CDR3 DNA sequence: TGTGCCAGCAGCGTCGACAGCTACGAGCAGTACTTC. As protein: CASSVDSYEQYF.

This clone is termed medium-sized (0.01 to 0.1%). The genes are TRBV5-4 and TRBJ1-1; D is perhaps TRBD1 (6 bases). Trimming pared 5 bases from V and 5 bases from J, leaving 31 bases between. This CDR3 has 19 residues. CDR1 is SGHNT and CDR2 is YYREEE in the germline V gene (reference sequence). The CDR3 DNA reads TGTGCCAGCAGTGATACAGGGAATTTTGGACTCACGATATTTACTGAAGCTTTCTTT. Translating it yields CASSDTGNFGLTIFTEAFF.

The chain joins TRBV4-2 to TRBJ2-1; D may be TRBD2 (6 bases). The V gene lost 4 bases and the J gene lost 6 bases, with 16 bases spanning the gap. The CDR3 is 15 amino acids. Germline V gene sequence: CDR1 LGHNA, CDR2 YNFKEQ. CDR3: CASSPSRGSGNEQFF. Written as DNA, the CDR3 is TGTGCCAGCAGCCCCTCGCGGGGCTCGGGCAATGAGCAGTTCTTC.

The chain employs TRBV9 and TRBJ2-3; weak D call: TRBD2 (7 bases). The CDR3 sequence is 15 residues long. Germline-derived CDR1 and CDR2 are SGDLS and YYNGEE. The V and J ends lost 0 bases and 6 bases respectively, with 14 bases between them. The CDR3 region has the DNA TGTGCCAGCAGCGTAGTTGGGGGGGGCGTGGATACGCAGTATTTT. Translation: CASSVVGGGVDTQYF.

This chain joins TRBV29-1 and TRBJ1-1; D is possibly TRBD1 (5 bases). Germline assignment: CDR1 SQVTM and CDR2 ANQGSEA. The length of the CDR3 is 14 residues. V was clipped by 8 bases and J by 5 bases, with 21 bases between them. The CDR3 protein is CSSNGGFKGTEAFF. The CDR3 region has the DNA TGCAGCTCAAATGGGGGGTTCAAGGGGACTGAAGCTTTCTTT.

This clone has a single count. The junction departs from the called germline gene at one end, perhaps through a read error. V and J are TRBV7-9 and TRBJ2-2, with 13 bases matching TRBD2. This CDR3 is built from 17 residues. Germline CDR1 and CDR2: SEHNR and FQNEAQ (reference sequence). The CDR3 nucleotides are TGTTCCAGCAGCCCACGGACTAGCGGGAGCAACACCGGGGAGCTGTTTTTT. It is translated as CSSSPRTSGSNTGELFF.

This clone appeared once. This chain uses TRBV29-1 with TRBJ2-3; 7 bases match TRBD2. The CDR3 is 15 amino acids. Germline values: CDR1 SQVTM, CDR2 ANQGSEA. V lost 7 bases and J lost 0; bases outside the gene matches: 10. The CDR3, as DNA: TGCAGCGCCCTAGGCCCAGCGGGGAGCACAGATACGCAGTATTTT. It yields the protein CSALGPAGSTDTQYF.

Notes on this clone: Its ends do not fully match the called genes, so a read error is possible. This rearrangement joins TRBV7-9 to TRBJ2-7, with 9 bases identical to TRBD1. CDR3 size: 15 residues. Looked up from germline, CDR1 is SEHNR and CDR2 is FQNEAQ (reference sequence). In DNA form, the CDR3 reads TGTTCCAGCAGCTTACGGACAGGGGACGGCTACGAGCAGTACTTC. This sequence encodes CSSSLRTGDGYEQYF. The whole variable domain, remainder taken from reference TRBV7-9 and TRBJ2-7, is DTGVSQNPRHKITKRGQNVTFRCDPISEHNRLYWYRQTLGQGPEFLTYFQNEAQLEKSRLLSDRFSAERPKGSFSTLEIQRTEQGDSAMYLCSSSLRTGDGYEQYFGPGTRLTVT.

Only a few counts were recorded for this clone. The V gene is TRBV28, the J gene TRBJ2-1; TRBD2 aligns across 11 bases. Unmatched junction bases numbered 7, after V lost 11 bases and J lost 7 bases. The CDR3 loop spans 13 amino acids. Per the germline V gene, CDR1 is MDHEN and CDR2 is SYDVKM. The CDR3 region is CAAASGRWNEQFF. The CDR3 region has the DNA TGTGCCGCCGCTAGCGGGAGGTGGAATGAGCAGTTCTTC.

J is TRBJ1-1 and V is TRBV6-4; D uncertain. CDR3 size: 15 residues. The V end lost 8 bases, the J end lost 0 bases, and 16 bases lay between the germline ends. Per the germline V gene, CDR1 is MRHNA and CDR2 is SNTAGT. The CDR3 DNA sequence: TGTGCCAGCGCCCCCGAGGCAAACCTGAACACTGAAGCTTTCTTT. Protein product: CASAPEANLNTEAFF.

The rearrangement joins TRBV7-3 to TRBJ2-3; possibly TRBD1 for D (6 bases). Trimming took off 5 bases at V and 0 bases at J, with 12 bases between the two ends. CDR1 is SGHTA, CDR2 FQGTGA, per germline. The CDR3 covers 15 residues. CDR3 amino acids: CASSPGTTSTDTQYF. CDR3 nucleotides: TGTGCCAGCAGCCCCGGGACAACTAGCACAGATACGCAGTATTTT.

This clone was picked up one time. The rearrangement links TRBV6-5 to TRBJ2-3, with a possible D match to TRBD2 (6 bases). This CDR3 contains 14 residues. CDR1 is MNHEY, CDR2 SVGAGI, per germline. Trimming pared 10 bases from V and 2 bases from J, leaving 16 bases between. The CDR3 nucleotides read TGTGCCATCCGGCGGGGTGAGGCCACAGATACGCAGTATTTT. Protein: CAIRRGEATDTQYF.

The V call is TRBV19, the J call TRBJ2-1, with D maybe TRBD1 (5 bases). Trimming took 6 bases from V and 0 from J, leaving 6 bases between them. Germline-derived CDR1 and CDR2 are LNHDA and SQIVND (reference sequence). The CDR3 spans 13 residues. The CDR3 DNA follows: TGTGCCAGTAGAGGGGTCTCCTACAATGAGCAGTTCTTC. Translation: CASRGVSYNEQFF.

This rearrangement joins TRBV11-3 to TRBJ2-6; the D is unclear. CDR1 is SGHNT, CDR2 YENEEA, per germline. The CDR3 length is 11 residues. Trimming removed 5 bases from V and 13 bases from J, with 9 bases in between. In DNA form, the CDR3 reads TGTGCCAGCAGCCGAGGTACTGTCCTGACTTTC. Amino acids: CASSRGTVLTF. Looking up the rest from reference TRBV11-3 and TRBJ2-6 gives the full variable domain: EAGVVQSPRYKIIEKKQPVAFWCNPISGHNTLYWYLQNLGQGPELLIRYENEEAVDDSQLPKDRFSAERLKGVDSTLKIQPAELGDSAVYLCASSRGTVLTFGAGSRLTVL.

The J gene is TRBJ2-1, the V gene TRBV19, with 9 positions matching TRBD1. Germline V gene lookup returns CDR1 LNHDA and CDR2 SQIVND (reference sequence). This CDR3 comprises 14 residues. The junction had 3 bases not matched to a gene; V was cut back by 3 bases and J by 6 bases. CDR3 coding DNA: TGTGCCAGTAGTATGGGACAGGGTGGCAATGAGCAGTTCTTC. It encodes CASSMGQGGNEQFF.

A note on this clone: One junction end does not reproduce the germline sequence, and a read error may be involved. The chain joins TRBV7-7 to TRBJ1-2; the match to TRBD1 covers 10 bases. CDR1 is SSHAT, CDR2 FNYEAQ, per germline (reference sequence). CDR3 size: 16 residues. The CDR3 region is CASSPGTGAVERGYTF. The CDR3 DNA is TGTGCTAGCAGCCCCGGGACAGGGGCCGTCGAACGCGGCTACACCTTC.

The chain has TRBV6-5 and TRBJ2-5; 10 positions agree with TRBD2. The CDR3 consists of 14 residues. The germline V gene encodes CDR1 MNHEY and CDR2 SVGAGI. Germline trimming cut 6 bases from V and 3 bases from J; bases unmatched to any gene: 4. For the CDR3, the DNA is TGTGCCAGCAGGGAGGGGACTAGCGAAGAGACCCAGTACTTC. This sequence encodes CASREGTSEETQYF.

Note on this clone: The identical CDR3 is also encoded by other nucleotide sequences in the sample. The chain couples TRBV7-2 to TRBJ2-3, with 12 bases fitting TRBD2. Germline V gives CDR1 SGHTA, CDR2 FQGNSA. V dropped 2 bases and J dropped 1; count of bases not matched to a gene: 1. This CDR3 spans 16 amino acids. The CDR3 protein is CASSLLAGGGTDTQYF. The CDR3 DNA is TGTGCCAGCAGCTTACTAGCGGGAGGGGGCACAGATACGCAGTATTTT.

This chain joins TRBV6-5 and TRBJ1-1, with D possibly matching TRBD1 (6 bases). The CDR3 is made up of 15 amino acids. CDR1 and CDR2 (germline): MNHEY, SVGAGI. The V end lost 0 bases, the J end lost 4 bases, and 12 bases lay between the germline ends. The CDR3 bases are TGTGCCAGCAGTTACTCGTCCGCCAGGGGCACTGAAGCTTTCTTT. It codes for CASSYSSARGTEAFF.

The V call is TRBV4-2, the J call TRBJ1-2; D is uncertain. Germline-derived CDR1 and CDR2 are LGHNA and YNFKEQ. The CDR3 contains 12 residues. The ends were cut back, 4 bases at V and 8 bases at J, with 11 bases in the middle. The CDR3, as DNA: TGTGCCAGCAGCCCAGGAGGTGGAGGCTACACCTTC. Translation: CASSPGGGGYTF.

The chain links TRBV6-5 to TRBJ2-5, with D possibly TRBD1 on 5 matching bases. Germline CDR1 is MNHEY and CDR2 is SVGAGI. This CDR3 region has 14 residues. V was trimmed by 7 bases and J by 0 bases, leaving 12 bases between them. The CDR3 here is CASKEQEYQETQYF. The CDR3 DNA reads TGTGCCAGCAAGGAACAGGAGTACCAAGAGACCCAGTACTTC.

The count of this clone is one. The V and J genes are TRBV7-2 and TRBJ2-1; 11 bases fit TRBD2. The length of the CDR3 is 13 residues. J gave up 9 bases and V 5 bases, and 3 bases lay outside the gene matches. CDR1 and CDR2 (germline): SGHTA, FQGNSA. DNA for the CDR3: TGTGCCAGCAGCCCGGGACTAGCGGTTGAGCAGTTCTTC. Translation gives CASSPGLAVEQFF.

V gene TRBV6-5 combines with J gene TRBJ2-1, with a weak D call TRBD2 (6 bases). Trimming pared 2 bases from V and 1 base from J, leaving 9 bases between. The CDR3 contains 15 residues. Germline values: CDR1 MNHEY, CDR2 SVGAGI. As DNA, the CDR3 is TGTGCCAGCAGTTACGGCGGGACGTCCTACAATGAGCAGTTCTTC. Translated: CASSYGGTSYNEQFF.

This sequence joins TRBV4-2 and TRBJ2-7; TRBD1 matches at 8 bases. This CDR3 has 13 residues. The trim removed 6 bases at V and 3 bases at J, leaving 4 bases unmatched. Germline assignment: CDR1 LGHNA and CDR2 YNFKEQ. CDR3 sequence reads: CASRGQGGYEQYF. The DNA for the CDR3 is TGTGCCAGCAGAGGACAGGGTGGCTACGAGCAGTACTTC.

The chain employs TRBV4-3 and TRBJ2-3; D is unresolved. The CDR3 loop spans 14 amino acids. V lost 0 bases to trimming and J lost 3 bases, with 7 bases between them. Germline CDR1 is LGHNA and CDR2 is YSLEER. This CDR3 reads CASSQELRTDTQYF. The CDR3 bases are TGCGCCAGCAGCCAAGAGCTGAGGACAGATACGCAGTATTTT.

This clone was seen once. A junction boundary mismatches the germline segment, possibly from a read error. Additional DNA sequences in this sample encode the identical CDR3. The genes are TRBV7-9 and TRBJ2-1; the match to TRBD2 covers 8 bases. CDR3 size: 18 residues. Germline values: CDR1 SEHNR, CDR2 FQNEAQ (reference sequence). In nucleotides, the CDR3 is TGTGCTAGCAGCTTAGATAGACTAGCGCTAAAGGTGAACAATGAGCAGTTCTTC. This encodes CASSLDRLALKVNNEQFF.

V usage is TRBV27 and J usage is TRBJ1-2; a possible D gene is TRBD1 (5 bases). The germline V and J ends were trimmed by 5 bases and 7 bases, with 20 bases remaining between them. The germline CDR1 and CDR2 sequences are MNHEY and SMNVEV (reference sequence). The CDR3 sequence is 15 residues long. The CDR3 region is CASSLTGDPVGGYTF. CDR3 nucleotide sequence: TGTGCCAGCAGTCTCACGGGGGATCCGGTCGGTGGCTACACCTTC.